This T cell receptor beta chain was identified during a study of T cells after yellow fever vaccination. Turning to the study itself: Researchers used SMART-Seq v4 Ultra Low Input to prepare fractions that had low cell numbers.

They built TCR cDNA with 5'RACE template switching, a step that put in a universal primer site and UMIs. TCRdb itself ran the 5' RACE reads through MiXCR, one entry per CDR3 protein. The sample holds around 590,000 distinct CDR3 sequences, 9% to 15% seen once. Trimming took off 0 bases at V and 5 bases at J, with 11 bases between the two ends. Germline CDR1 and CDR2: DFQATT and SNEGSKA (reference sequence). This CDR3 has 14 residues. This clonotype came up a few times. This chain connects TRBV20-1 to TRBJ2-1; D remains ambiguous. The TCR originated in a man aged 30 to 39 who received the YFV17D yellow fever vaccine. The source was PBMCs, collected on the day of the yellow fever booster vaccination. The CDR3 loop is CSARDGILHNEQFF. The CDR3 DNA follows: TGCAGTGCTAGAGATGGGATCCTTCACAATGAGCAGTTCTTC.